Following are 27 T cell receptor beta chains from one sample sequenced in a study of T cell changes during pregnancy in multiple sclerosis (dated by TCRdb to between 2018 and 2020). Preparation of the library involved the immunoSEQ multiplex PCR assay. The immuneACCESS repertoire file appears here via TCRdb, limited to in-frame rearrangements. These files lack a portion of the clones; in checked studies, under half of the deficit traces to unresolved V genes, and the cause of the others is not known. A total of about 75,000 clones appear in this sample, nearly 95% of them only once. About 0.13% of the sample is in the top ten clones. The sequences come from CD4+ T cells from peripheral blood mononuclear cells, collected after pregnancy. The receptors were gathered from a female donor with multiple sclerosis, enrolled in a pregnancy study.

The V and J genes are TRBV28 and TRBJ1-5; maybe TRBD1 (6 bases). The CDR3 sequence is 15 residues long. Germline CDR1 reads MDHEN; CDR2 reads SYDVKM. V was pared by 7 bases and J by 6 bases, with 19 bases between. For the CDR3, the DNA is TGTGCCAGCATAGGTCCAGGGGCATTCCGTCAGCCCCAGCATTTT. Translation: CASIGPGAFRQPQHF.

The chain couples TRBV5-1 to TRBJ2-3; 8 bases fit TRBD2. This CDR3 comprises 16 residues. J was trimmed by 1 base and V by 4 bases; bases with no gene match: 8. Per the germline V gene, CDR1 is SGHRS and CDR2 is YFSETQ. The chain's CDR3 is CASSLSGNGRTDTQYF. For the CDR3, the DNA is TGCGCCAGCAGCCTTAGCGGGAACGGCCGCACAGATACGCAGTATTTT.

This chain uses TRBV5-1 with TRBJ2-7; 7 nucleotides match TRBD2. Germline values: CDR1 SGHRS, CDR2 YFSETQ. V shed 0 bases and J 0 bases; nucleotides not matched to a gene: 6. The CDR3 is 16 residues long. CDR3 coding DNA: TGCGCCAGCAGCTTGGCCGCGGGAGCGCCCTCCTACGAGCAGTACTTC. Translation gives CASSLAAGAPSYEQYF. Full variable domain (outside the CDR3, taken from reference TRBV5-1 and TRBJ2-7): KAGVTQTPRYLIKTRGQQVTLSCSPISGHRSVSWYQQTPGQGLQFLFEYFSETQRNKGNFPGRFSGRQFSNSRSEMNVSTLELGDSALYLCASSLAAGAPSYEQYFGPGTRLTVT.

J is TRBJ2-7 and V is TRBV5-4; 8 bases match TRBD2. The junction had 3 bases not matched to a gene; V was cut back by 2 bases and J by 5 bases. This CDR3 is built from 13 residues. Germline lookup yields CDR1 SGHNT and CDR2 YYREEE (reference sequence). The CDR3 is CASSLAGVDEQYF. For the CDR3, the DNA is TGTGCCAGCAGCTTAGCGGGAGTCGACGAGCAGTACTTC.

The chain joins TRBV30 to TRBJ1-6; D is ambiguous. The CDR3 is 16 amino acids. V was clipped by 0 bases and J by 9 bases, with 18 bases between them. Germline V gene lookup returns CDR1 GTSNPN and CDR2 SVGIG (reference sequence). CDR3 amino acids: CAWSVARRAVRSPLHF. For the CDR3, the DNA is TGTGCCTGGAGTGTAGCTAGGAGAGCGGTACGTTCACCCCTCCACTTT.

V and J are TRBV28 and TRBJ2-7; 7 bases map to TRBD1. The J segment lost 1 base and the V segment lost 8 bases, leaving 8 bases of the junction unmatched. From germline, CDR1 is MDHEN and CDR2 SYDVKM. There are 14 residues in the CDR3. CDR3 sequence (DNA): TGTGCCAGCTTCGGGACAGCAATTTCCTACGAGCAGTACTTC. It codes for CASFGTAISYEQYF.

The V and J genes are TRBV18 and TRBJ1-5; possibly TRBD1 for D (6 bases). The germline V gene has CDR1 KGHSH and CDR2 LQKENI. The V end was cut by 1 base, the J end by 0 bases, with 10 bases between. The CDR3 sequence is 16 residues long. The CDR3 is CASSPRQVNSNQPQHF. The CDR3 nucleotides are TGTGCCAGCTCACCACGACAGGTAAATAGCAATCAGCCCCAGCATTTT.

V usage is TRBV15 and J usage is TRBJ1-5, with a tentative D call TRBD1 (6 bases). CDR3 size: 16 residues. CDR1 is LNHNV, CDR2 YYDKDF, per germline (reference sequence). V lost 8 bases, J lost 2 bases, and 19 bases lay in between. The CDR3 reads CATASGRTDGNQPQHF. CDR3 in DNA: TGTGCCACCGCTTCTGGCAGGACAGACGGCAATCAGCCCCAGCATTTT.

The CDR3 spells CASSFPGKDGYTF. CDR3 nucleotide sequence: TGTGCCAGCAGCTTCCCGGGGAAGGATGGCTACACCTTC. This chain uses TRBV7-2 with TRBJ1-2; no clear D gene. The V end was cut by 3 bases, the J end by 6 bases, with 11 bases between. This CDR3 region has 13 residues. Germline assignment: CDR1 SGHTA and CDR2 FQGNSA.

The chain has TRBV27 and TRBJ2-1, with TRBD2 identical over 11 bases. Per germline, CDR1 MNHEY and CDR2 SMNVEV (reference sequence). The CDR3 consists of 17 residues. With 6 bases clipped from V and 2 bases from J, the junction kept 9 bases outside the gene matches. The CDR3 nucleotides read TGTGCCAGCAGCCCTAGACCGACTAGCGGGACCTACAATGAGCAGTTCTTC. Amino acid sequence: CASSPRPTSGTYNEQFF.

This chain joins TRBV5-4 and TRBJ2-1; the match to TRBD2 covers 14 bases. With V trimmed by 6 bases and J by 3 bases, 14 bases remained unmatched. Germline CDR1 is SGHNT and CDR2 is YYREEE (reference sequence). The CDR3 consists of 19 residues. The CDR3 loop reads CASMRGTSGSLLVYNEQFF. As DNA, the CDR3 is TGTGCCAGCATGAGGGGGACTAGCGGGAGTTTGCTGGTCTACAATGAGCAGTTCTTC.

This clone was detected only once. J is TRBJ1-1 and V is TRBV5-4, with a possible D match to TRBD1 (6 bases). Germline-derived CDR1 and CDR2 are SGHNT and YYREEE (reference sequence). V was pared by 0 bases and J by 5 bases, with 23 bases between. The CDR3 covers 18 residues. CDR3 loop: CASSLGTVSVKARTEAFF. CDR3 DNA: TGTGCCAGCAGCTTGGGGACAGTTTCGGTTAAGGCGCGGACTGAAGCTTTCTTT. Looking up the rest from reference TRBV5-4 and TRBJ1-1 gives the full variable domain: ETGVTQSPTHLIKTRGQQVTLRCSSQSGHNTVSWYQQALGQGPQFIFQYYREEENGRGNFPPRFSGLQFPNYSSELNVNALELDDSALYLCASSLGTVSVKARTEAFFGQGTRLTVV.

The chain links TRBV29-1 to TRBJ1-1, with 7 positions matching TRBD1. Germline V gene data show CDR1 as SQVTM and CDR2 as ANQGSEA. The CDR3 has 13 residues. J gave up 0 bases and V 6 bases, and 4 bases lay outside the gene matches. The CDR3 coding sequence is TGCAGCGTGCGCAGGGGGTTGAACACTGAAGCTTTCTTT. Translated: CSVRRGLNTEAFF.

The chain couples TRBV7-8 to TRBJ1-5; D is unclear. The V end was cut by 5 bases, the J end by 3 bases, with 5 bases between. In germline, CDR1 is SGHVS, CDR2 FQNEAQ. CDR3 length: 12 residues. Written as DNA, the CDR3 is TGTGCCAGCAGCCTCCCCAATCAGCCCCAGCATTTT. It yields the protein CASSLPNQPQHF.

The gene calls are TRBV21-1 and TRBJ2-7; the table's D call, TRBD1, was not checked against the DNA. TRBV21-1 is flagged as a pseudogene. The CDR3 contains 14 residues. The CDR3 DNA reads TGTGCCAGCAGCAAAGGGGACAGGGCCTACGAGCAGTACTTC. Amino acid sequence: CASSKGDRAYEQYF.

The chain is built from TRBV6-6 and TRBJ2-4; 7 nucleotides agree with TRBD1. The V segment lost 7 bases and the J segment 0 bases; nucleotides outside the gene matches: 9. The germline gives CDR1 MNHNY, CDR2 SVGAGI (reference sequence). The CDR3 covers 16 residues. This CDR3 is CASTSGTVLAKNIQYF. CDR3 nucleotides: TGTGCCAGCACTTCCGGGACAGTACTAGCCAAAAACATTCAGTACTTC.

The V gene is TRBV15, the J gene TRBJ2-4; the match to TRBD1 covers 11 bases. The CDR3 is 17 residues long. The V and J ends lost 1 base and 8 bases, in that order; junction bases with no gene match: 10. CDR1 is LNHNV, CDR2 YYDKDF, per germline (reference sequence). CDR3 region: CATSRGPDRGLEDIQYF. CDR3 bases: TGTGCCACCAGCAGAGGCCCGGACAGGGGGCTAGAGGACATTCAGTACTTC.

This chain uses TRBV11-1 with TRBJ2-5, with TRBD2 matching 8 bases. The junction had 5 bases not matched to a gene; V was cut back by 1 base and J by 4 bases. The length of the CDR3 is 15 residues. Germline V gene lookup returns CDR1 SGHAT and CDR2 FQDESV (reference sequence). The CDR3 bases are TGTGCCAGCAGCTTAGGTTCTCGGGAGGGAGAGACCCAGTACTTC. This encodes CASSLGSREGETQYF.

This chain links TRBV28 with TRBJ1-5, with a tentative D call TRBD1 (6 bases). The CDR3 spans 15 residues. V lost 1 base, J lost 3 bases, and 10 bases lay in between. Germline V CDR1 and CDR2: MDHEN, SYDVKM. CDR3 nucleotides: TGTGCCAGCAGTTTATTCCCAGGGGACAATCAGCCCCAGCATTTT. Translating gives CASSLFPGDNQPQHF.

The chain is built from TRBV4-1 and TRBJ2-1, with TRBD1 matching over 9 bases. Unmatched junction bases numbered 12, after V lost 5 bases and J lost 10 bases. The length of the CDR3 is 15 residues. Germline CDR1 is MGHRA and CDR2 is YSYEKL. DNA for the CDR3: TGCGCCAGCAGCTCCCGGGGGACAGGGTCGTGGGAGCAGTTCTTC. This encodes CASSSRGTGSWEQFF.

This chain uses TRBV6-1 with TRBJ2-1; the D is unclear. Trimming removed 6 bases at V and 9 bases at J, with 12 bases between. This CDR3 comprises 12 residues. Germline-derived CDR1 and CDR2 are MNHNS and SASEGT. CDR3 DNA: TGTGCCAGCAGCCTGATGCCCGGTGAGCAGTTCTTC. This encodes CASSLMPGEQFF.

The chain's CDR3 is CASSPLGRAGGNIQYF. CDR3 bases: TGTGCCAGCTCACCACTCGGCAGGGCCGGGGGAAACATTCAGTACTTC. V and J are TRBV18 and TRBJ2-4, with a tentative D call TRBD2 (6 bases). The CDR3 is 16 amino acids. Germline V gene sequence: CDR1 KGHSH, CDR2 LQKENI. The V and J ends lost 1 base and 6 bases respectively, with 16 bases between them.

V gene TRBV6-5 combines with J gene TRBJ2-1; D perhaps matches TRBD2 (6 bases). V lost 4 bases to trimming and J lost 6 bases, with 16 bases between them. CDR3 size: 15 residues. CDR1 MNHEY and CDR2 SVGAGI come from the germline V gene. CDR3 sequence: CASSFGGSRGNEQFF. The CDR3 DNA reads TGTGCCAGCAGTTTTGGGGGGAGTAGGGGCAATGAGCAGTTCTTC.

The V and J genes are TRBV6-1 and TRBJ2-7; a weak D match, TRBD2 (6 bases). This CDR3 contains 15 residues. V lost 6 bases to trimming and J lost 0 bases, with 15 bases between them. Per the germline V gene, CDR1 is MNHNS and CDR2 is SASEGT. The CDR3 here is CASSSSALSSYEQYF. The CDR3 DNA sequence: TGTGCCAGCAGCTCTAGCGCCCTGAGCTCCTACGAGCAGTACTTC.

The chain links TRBV7-2 to TRBJ2-3; 7 positions match TRBD2. This CDR3 region has 17 residues. Germline CDR1 SGHTA, CDR2 FQGNSA. Trimming removed 2 bases from V and 6 bases from J; junction bases left unmatched: 14. CDR3 sequence: CASSLKASGPHVDTQYF. The CDR3 DNA follows: TGTGCCAGCAGCTTAAAGGCTAGCGGTCCCCACGTGGATACGCAGTATTTT.

Only one count was recorded for this clone. V gene TRBV28 combines with J gene TRBJ2-7; TRBD2 is a possible D gene (6 bases). Germline CDR1 reads MDHEN; CDR2 reads SYDVKM. The CDR3 has 15 amino acids. V was pared by 5 bases and J by 0 bases, with 14 bases between. CDR3 nucleotides: TGTGCCAGCAGTCCGGCGGGGTTTTTCTCCTACGAGCAGTACTTC. Translating gives CASSPAGFFSYEQYF.

The V and J genes are TRBV11-1 and TRBJ2-1; 10 bases align to TRBD2. The CDR3 length is 15 residues. The trim removed 3 bases at V and 9 bases at J, leaving 8 bases unmatched. Germline assignment: CDR1 SGHAT and CDR2 FQDESV (reference sequence). The CDR3 DNA reads as TGTGCCAGCAGCTTTCGACTAGCGGGTACGGGTGAGCAGTTCTTC. It specifies CASSFRLAGTGEQFF.